One T cell receptor (beta chain) is described in this entry. Its cognate antigen has yet to be identified. No base qualities exist here, and no much larger clone lies one base off it. This entry belongs to a study of radiation and T cells in renal cell carcinoma (dated by TCRdb to the early 2020s). Context from the whole study: Samples came from a clinical trial, in which primary renal cell carcinomas received 15 Gy stereotactic body radiation therapy followed by nephrectomy 4 weeks later. In the roughly 54 samples combined, 4,016,671 unique CDR3 nucleotide sequences were found, encoding roughly 3,000,000 unique CDR3 amino acid sequences. A total of 53 samples underwent TCR beta sequencing, made up of some 26 tumors and some 27 peripheral blood samples.

The time point label of this sample denotes: baseline pretreatment blood. Taken with the paper, the label for treatment or condition translates to: 15 Gy SBRT to primary tumor, nephrectomy 4 weeks later. To track tumor-enriched clonotypes, serial peripheral blood was sampled from radiation-treated patients at baseline and at 2 weeks and 4 weeks after SBRT. All patients had renal cell carcinoma with clear cell pathology. Genomic DNA for TCR sequencing was prepared using the QIAamp DNA Blood Mini Kit (Qiagen). The analyses included just those samples that passed every quality control check. Spanning cysteine to phenylalanine, the CDR3 consists of 14 amino acids. The read is trimmed to its CDR3 DNA, 42 bases read in frame from base 1. CDR1 and CDR2 were assigned from the germline V gene as MNHNS and SASEGT. V is cut by 3 bases and J by 8 bases, and the space between the germline ends is 14 bases. The research as a whole found: Dynamics of the blood repertoire were not tracked past 4 weeks after treatment. With a single-armed trial design, the study had no way to address how radiation dose or scheduling affects the TCR repertoire. Because pretreatment tumor biopsies were not available, the study could not determine whether clonotypes were already present within the tumor at baseline. An increase in top tumor clonotypes in blood was observed from baseline to 2 weeks post-radiation, followed by contraction by 4 weeks, which was taken to suggest transient expansion of tumor-resident clones.

The immunoSEQ kit was used, according to the manufacturer's recommendations, to generate TCR beta libraries from genomic DNA. To prepare libraries, a first multiplex PCR with proprietary primers was run, followed by a second PCR that added unique barcodes, and a bead cleanup was done after each round. A positive control reaction and a negative control reaction, both provided in the kit, were run with every batch of samples. The final libraries were assessed on an Agilent 4200 TapeStation D1000 ScreenTape, pooled by volume, and quantified by qPCR. Sequencing ran on an Illumina NextSeq500 with a MidOutput 150-cycle cartridge, using 156 Read1 and 15 Index1 cycles with kit custom primers. The pooled library was loaded at 0.8 to 1 pM, with an approximately 20% PhiX control spiked in. Processing in the source paper ran as follows. Vendor-processed data were analyzed in R, with a clonotype defined as all T cells sharing the same CDR3 nucleotide sequence. In the clone abundance analyses, frequencies in each sample were normalized to that sample's 10,000 most abundant clones. Before analysis, public T cell clones were removed, and these numbered fewer than five per sample on average. A difference in abundance of at least 32-fold between compartments was used to define tumor-enriched and baseline blood-enriched clonotypes. A beta-binomial differential abundance model was used to identify clonotypes that expanded or contracted between blood time points. Similarity between tumor and blood repertoires was quantified using the Baroni-Urbani and Buser coefficient, and groups were compared with two-tailed Wilcoxon tests in R. Here the immuneACCESS table is served through TCRdb, limited to in-frame sequences with V and J called. Missing clones are a known gap in these copies; in checked studies unresolved V genes cover under half, and the rest lacks a known reason. Clone size and V and J calls were adopted from that table, with D and trimming inferred from the DNA. The sample table shows 130,000 or so clones, and 70% to 90% are seen once. The top ten clones comprise about 11% of the sample.

The receptor comes from a woman aged 45-65 years with renal cell carcinoma. The sequenced sample was blood, obtained from a patient whose treatment included radiotherapy and nephrectomy. The V gene is TRBV6-1 and the J gene is TRBJ2-4, with the D gene not clear enough to name. In nucleotides, the sequence is TGTGCCAGCAGTGACCCGCTGGAAGTGGACATTCAGTACTTC. It specifies CASSDPLEVDIQYF.